Each of the 17 T cell receptor beta chains below was sequenced from the same sample in a study of cytomegalovirus exposure and HLA in healthy donors. The PCR was carried out with 60 Vbeta primers and 13 Jbeta primers. Profiled with immunoSEQ multiplex PCR; TCRdb holds only in-frame clones, not every one. This table has roughly 150,000 clones, roughly 82% appearing once. The sample comprised PBMCs. The receptors stem from a woman aged 50 to 65 in good health and CMV-seropositive.

The chain uses TRBV9 and TRBJ1-5; 9 nucleotides align to TRBD1. The CDR3 runs to 15 residues. J was trimmed by 6 bases and V by 3 bases; bases with no gene match: 7. Looked up from germline, CDR1 is SGDLS and CDR2 is YYNGEE. The CDR3 region has the DNA TGTGCCAGCAGCGGGGGGACAGGGAGCGGTCAGCCCCAGCATTTT. Its translation is CASSGGTGSGQPQHF.

The chain has TRBV27 and TRBJ2-3, with 12 bases fitting TRBD2. V shed 6 bases and J 5 bases; nucleotides not matched to a gene: 9. The CDR3 consists of 16 residues. The V gene's germline CDR1 is MNHEY and CDR2 SMNVEV (reference sequence). CDR3 sequence reads: CASSQGLAGLGDTQYF. CDR3 nucleotides: TGTGCCAGCAGCCAAGGACTAGCGGGGCTCGGAGATACGCAGTATTTT.

The genes are TRBV19 and TRBJ1-1, with D unresolved. Germline V gives CDR1 LNHDA, CDR2 SQIVND (reference sequence). The CDR3 consists of 14 residues. V was shortened by 3 bases and J by 2 bases, with 10 bases between the two germline ends. The CDR3 here is CASSIRRENTEAFF. The CDR3 DNA sequence: TGTGCCAGTAGTATTCGGCGGGAAAACACTGAAGCTTTCTTT.

The gene calls are TRBV6-5 and TRBJ2-4; 7 bases match TRBD1. CDR3 length: 14 residues. Trimming took 6 bases from V and 2 from J; bases not matched to a gene: 4. Germline V CDR1 and CDR2: MNHEY, SVGAGI. The CDR3 DNA reads as TGTGCCAGCAGCTCCAGGGGGTCCAAAAACATTCAGTACTTC. It codes for CASSSRGSKNIQYF.

The chain has TRBV7-8 and TRBJ2-2; D is uncertain. The CDR3 contains 13 residues. Trimming removed 7 bases from V and 1 base from J, with 7 bases in between. The germline V gene encodes CDR1 SGHVS and CDR2 FQNEAQ. The CDR3, as DNA: TGTGCCAGCACCGACTTGAACACCGGGGAGCTGTTTTTT. This gives the protein CASTDLNTGELFF.

The J gene is TRBJ2-1, the V gene TRBV6-5, with 13 bases fitting TRBD2. V was pared by 6 bases and J by 15 bases, with 14 bases of the junction left unmatched. This CDR3 has 15 amino acids. Germline V gene data show CDR1 as MNHEY and CDR2 as SVGAGI. The CDR3 reads CASSPTSGGPSWPFF. The CDR3 nucleotides read TGTGCCAGCAGCCCGACTAGCGGGGGGCCCTCGTGGCCGTTCTTC.

A single count supports this clone. V gene TRBV27 combines with J gene TRBJ2-2; 7 bases fit TRBD1. V was pared by 5 bases and J by 3 bases, with 6 bases of the junction left unmatched. CDR1 is MNHEY and CDR2 is SMNVEV in the germline V gene (reference sequence). The CDR3 has 15 amino acids. CDR3 region: CASSHGQDYTGELFF. The CDR3 DNA is TGTGCCAGCAGTCACGGACAGGACTACACCGGGGAGCTGTTTTTT.

V is TRBV11-2 and J is TRBJ2-2; possible D gene TRBD2, 7 bases. This CDR3 comprises 15 residues. The V gene lost 3 bases and the J gene lost 7 bases, with 15 bases spanning the gap. The V gene's germline CDR1 is SGHAT and CDR2 FQNNGV. The CDR3 DNA reads TGTGCCAGCAGCTTGGGACGGGGGGCGATCGGGGAGCTGTTTTTT. Translation gives CASSLGRGAIGELFF. The full variable domain, rest sourced from reference TRBV11-2 and TRBJ2-2, is EAGVAQSPRYKIIEKRQSVAFWCNPISGHATLYWYQQILGQGPKLLIQFQNNGVVDDSQLPKDRFSAERLKGVDSTLKIQPAKLEDSAVYLCASSLGRGAIGELFFGEGSRLTVL.

The chain joins TRBV2 to TRBJ2-7; 7 bases map to TRBD1. Germline CDR1 is SNHLY and CDR2 is FYNNEI. Trimming removed 0 bases from V and 11 bases from J; junction bases left unmatched: 4. CDR3 length: 12 residues. CDR3 in DNA: TGTGCCAGCAGTGAAGCGGAGACAGGGAAGTACTTC. As protein: CASSEAETGKYF.

The chain carries TRBV6-1 and TRBJ2-2; D call uncertain. Germline assignment: CDR1 MNHNS and CDR2 SASEGT. The CDR3 covers 14 residues. Trimming cost V 7 bases and J 1 base, with 10 bases left between them. The CDR3 sequence: CASIGTENTGELFF. DNA of the CDR3: TGTGCCAGCATAGGAACAGAGAACACCGGGGAGCTGTTTTTT.

This clone was seen just once. The chain carries TRBV2 and TRBJ1-2, with D perhaps matching TRBD1 (5 bases). This CDR3 contains 14 residues. V was shortened by 4 bases and J by 4 bases, with 13 bases between the two germline ends. Per germline, CDR1 SNHLY and CDR2 FYNNEI. DNA for the CDR3: TGTGCCAGCAGTGTAAGGGGTGCCACCTATGGCTACACCTTC. Residues: CASSVRGATYGYTF.

V and J are TRBV2 and TRBJ1-2; the D gene is possibly TRBD1 (6 bases). Trimming stripped 3 bases from V and 5 bases from J, with 13 bases between. Germline-derived CDR1 and CDR2 are SNHLY and FYNNEI. This CDR3 is 14 amino acids long. The CDR3 protein is CASSDQGGRYGYTF. Here the CDR3 DNA reads TGTGCCAGCAGTGATCAAGGGGGAAGGTATGGCTACACCTTC.

The rearrangement joins TRBV28 to TRBJ1-5; D remains ambiguous. The germline V and J ends were trimmed by 4 bases and 7 bases, with 26 bases remaining between them. The CDR3 extends over 18 amino acids. In germline, CDR1 is MDHEN, CDR2 SYDVKM. The CDR3 DNA follows: TGTGCCAGCAGTTCTCATCGCGTAAGGTTGGAGGTAGGGCAGCCCCAGCATTTT. It specifies CASSSHRVRLEVGQPQHF. Drawing the rest from reference TRBV28 and TRBJ1-5, the complete variable domain is DVKVTQSSRYLVKRTGEKVFLECVQDMDHENMFWYRQDPGLGLRLIYFSYDVKMKEKGDIPEGYSVSREKKERFSLILESASTNQTSMYLCASSSHRVRLEVGQPQHFGDGTRLSIL.

The rearrangement uses TRBV2 and TRBJ2-2; 7 bases are a match to TRBD1. The CDR3 is 16 residues long. From germline, CDR1 is SNHLY and CDR2 FYNNEI. The trim removed 6 bases at V and 4 bases at J, leaving 11 bases unmatched. CDR3 coding DNA: TGTGCCAGCAGCCAAAGCCGGGACAGAGCCACCGGGGAGCTGTTTTTT. The encoded protein is CASSQSRDRATGELFF.

This sequence joins TRBV5-5 and TRBJ1-5, with a tentative D call TRBD1 (5 bases). The CDR3 covers 12 residues. In germline, CDR1 is SGHKS, CDR2 YYEKEE (reference sequence). V lost 4 bases and J 7 bases, leaving 9 bases between the germline ends. CDR3 loop: CASSPGGQPQHF. Here the CDR3 DNA reads TGTGCCAGCAGCCCCGGGGGACAGCCCCAGCATTTT. The full variable domain, rest sourced from reference TRBV5-5 and TRBJ1-5, is DAGVTQSPTHLIKTRGQQVTLRCSPISGHKSVSWYQQVLGQGPQFIFQYYEKEERGRGNFPDRFSARQFPNYSSELNVNALLLGDSALYLCASSPGGQPQHFGDGTRLSIL.

J is TRBJ2-7 and V is TRBV27, with 7 bases identical to TRBD1. The germline V gene has CDR1 MNHEY and CDR2 SMNVEV (reference sequence). J gave up 0 bases and V 8 bases, and 7 bases lay outside the gene matches. The CDR3 is 14 residues long. The chain's CDR3 is CASRQDRFSYEQYF. For the CDR3, the DNA is TGTGCCAGCCGACAGGACAGGTTCTCCTACGAGCAGTACTTC.

A word on this clone: One junction end disagrees with the germline gene, perhaps due to a read error. The chain has TRBV7-2 and TRBJ1-5, with D maybe TRBD1 (5 bases). Looked up from germline, CDR1 is SGHTA and CDR2 is FQGNSA. The CDR3 spans 14 residues. CDR3 protein: CASSNGQGNQPRHF. In nucleotides, the CDR3 is TGTGCCAGCAGCAACGGACAAGGCAATCAGCCCCGGCATTTT.